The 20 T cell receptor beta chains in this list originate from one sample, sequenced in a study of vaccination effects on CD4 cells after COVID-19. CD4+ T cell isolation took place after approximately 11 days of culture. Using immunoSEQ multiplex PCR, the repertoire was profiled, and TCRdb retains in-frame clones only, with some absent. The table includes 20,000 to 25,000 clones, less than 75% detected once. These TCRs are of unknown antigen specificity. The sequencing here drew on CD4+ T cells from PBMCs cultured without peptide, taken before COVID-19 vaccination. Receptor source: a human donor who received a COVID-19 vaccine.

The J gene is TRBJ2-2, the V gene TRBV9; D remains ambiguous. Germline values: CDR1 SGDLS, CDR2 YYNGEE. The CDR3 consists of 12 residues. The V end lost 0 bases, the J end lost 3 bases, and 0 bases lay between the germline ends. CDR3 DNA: TGTGCCAGCAGCGTAGACACCGGGGAGCTGTTTTTT. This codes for CASSVDTGELFF. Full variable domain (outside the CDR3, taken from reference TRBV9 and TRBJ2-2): DSGVTQTPKHLITATGQRVTLRCSPRSGDLSVYWYQQSLDQGLQFLIQYYNGEERAKGNILERFSAQQFPDLHSELNLSSLELGDSALYFCASSVDTGELFFGEGSRLTVL.

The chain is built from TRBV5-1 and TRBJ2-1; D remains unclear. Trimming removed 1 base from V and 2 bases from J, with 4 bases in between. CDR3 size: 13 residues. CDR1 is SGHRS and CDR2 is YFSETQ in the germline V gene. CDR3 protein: CASSLTTYNEQFF. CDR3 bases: TGCGCCAGCAGCTTGACAACCTACAATGAGCAGTTCTTC.

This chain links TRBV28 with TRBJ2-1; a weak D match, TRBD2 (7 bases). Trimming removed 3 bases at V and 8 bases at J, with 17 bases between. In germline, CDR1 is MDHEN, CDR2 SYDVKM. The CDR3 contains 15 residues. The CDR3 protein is CASSLRGLAYDEQFF. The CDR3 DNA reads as TGTGCCAGCAGTTTGCGGGGGCTGGCGTACGATGAGCAGTTCTTC.

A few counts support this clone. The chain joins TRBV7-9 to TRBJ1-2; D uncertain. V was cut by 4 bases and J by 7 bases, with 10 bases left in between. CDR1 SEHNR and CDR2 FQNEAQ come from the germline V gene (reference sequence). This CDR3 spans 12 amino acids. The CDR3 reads CASSSAVGGYTF. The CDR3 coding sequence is TGTGCCAGCAGCTCGGCGGTTGGTGGCTACACCTTC.

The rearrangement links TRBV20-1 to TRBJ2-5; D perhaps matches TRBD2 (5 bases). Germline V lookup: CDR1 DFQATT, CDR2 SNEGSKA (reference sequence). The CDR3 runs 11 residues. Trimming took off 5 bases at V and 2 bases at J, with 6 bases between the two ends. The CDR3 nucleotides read TGCAGTGCTGGACTTCAAGAGACCCAGTACTTC. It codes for CSAGLQETQYF.

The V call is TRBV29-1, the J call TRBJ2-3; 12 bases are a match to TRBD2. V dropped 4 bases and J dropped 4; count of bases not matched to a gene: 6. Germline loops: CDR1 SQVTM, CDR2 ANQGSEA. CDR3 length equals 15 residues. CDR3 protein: CSVAPSGGAPDTQYF. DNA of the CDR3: TGCAGCGTTGCCCCTAGCGGGGGGGCCCCAGATACGCAGTATTTT.

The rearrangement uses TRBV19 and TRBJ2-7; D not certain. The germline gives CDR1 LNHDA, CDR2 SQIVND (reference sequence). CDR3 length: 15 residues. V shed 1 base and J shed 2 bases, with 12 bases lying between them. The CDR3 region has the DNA TGTGCCAGTAGTATAGGGCCAGAAAGTACCTACGAGCAGTACTTC. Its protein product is CASSIGPESTYEQYF.

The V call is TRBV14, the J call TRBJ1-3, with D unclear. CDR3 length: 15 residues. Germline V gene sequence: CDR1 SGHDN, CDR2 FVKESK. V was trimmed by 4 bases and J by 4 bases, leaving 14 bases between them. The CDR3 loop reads CASSLSSRRGNTIYF. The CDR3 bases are TGTGCCAGCAGCCTAAGCTCCCGAAGGGGAAACACCATATATTTT.

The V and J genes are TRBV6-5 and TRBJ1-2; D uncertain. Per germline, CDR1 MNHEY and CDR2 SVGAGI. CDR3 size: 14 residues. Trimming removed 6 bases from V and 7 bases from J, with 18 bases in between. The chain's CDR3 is CASSPRGGMGGYTF. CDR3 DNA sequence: TGTGCCAGCAGCCCCCGAGGCGGGATGGGTGGCTACACCTTC.

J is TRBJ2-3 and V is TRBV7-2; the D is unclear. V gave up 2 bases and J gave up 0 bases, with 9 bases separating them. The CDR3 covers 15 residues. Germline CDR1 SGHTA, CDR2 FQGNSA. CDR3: CASSLMVLSTDTQYF. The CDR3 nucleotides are TGTGCCAGCAGCTTAATGGTTCTTAGCACAGATACGCAGTATTTT. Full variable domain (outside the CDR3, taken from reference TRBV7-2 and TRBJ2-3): GAGVSQSPSNKVTEKGKDVELRCDPISGHTALYWYRQSLGQGLEFLIYFQGNSAPDKSGLPSDRFSAERTGGSVSTLTIQRTQQEDSAVYLCASSLMVLSTDTQYFGPGTRLTVL.

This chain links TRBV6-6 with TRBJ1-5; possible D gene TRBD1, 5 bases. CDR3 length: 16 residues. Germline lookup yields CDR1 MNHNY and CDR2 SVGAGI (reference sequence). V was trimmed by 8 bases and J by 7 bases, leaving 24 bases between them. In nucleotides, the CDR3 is TGTGCCAGCTTTAATTTCAGGGTTGGGGCGTGGCAGCCCCAGCATTTT. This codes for CASFNFRVGAWQPQHF.

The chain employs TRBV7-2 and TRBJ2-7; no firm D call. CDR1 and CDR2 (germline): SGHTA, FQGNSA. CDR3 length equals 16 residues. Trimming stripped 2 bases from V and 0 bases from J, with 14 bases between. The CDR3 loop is CASSLRRQAHSYEQYF. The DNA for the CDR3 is TGTGCCAGCAGCTTAAGGCGGCAGGCCCACTCCTACGAGCAGTACTTC.

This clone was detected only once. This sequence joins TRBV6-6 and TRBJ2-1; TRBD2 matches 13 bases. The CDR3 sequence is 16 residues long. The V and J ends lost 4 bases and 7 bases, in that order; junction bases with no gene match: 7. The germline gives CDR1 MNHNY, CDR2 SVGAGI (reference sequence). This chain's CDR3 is CASSSRTSGRANEQFF. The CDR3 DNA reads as TGTGCCAGCAGTTCCCGGACTAGCGGGAGAGCGAATGAGCAGTTCTTC.

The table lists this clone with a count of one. The CDR3 nucleotides are TGTGCCAGCAGCAAAGACGCCTGGGGGACTAACTATGGCTACACCTTC. Translating it yields CASSKDAWGTNYGYTF. The V gene is TRBV11-2, the J gene TRBJ1-2, with D possibly TRBD1 on 5 matching bases. The V end lost 5 bases, the J end lost 0 bases, and 16 bases lay between the germline ends. Germline V gene lookup returns CDR1 SGHAT and CDR2 FQNNGV. This CDR3 spans 16 amino acids.

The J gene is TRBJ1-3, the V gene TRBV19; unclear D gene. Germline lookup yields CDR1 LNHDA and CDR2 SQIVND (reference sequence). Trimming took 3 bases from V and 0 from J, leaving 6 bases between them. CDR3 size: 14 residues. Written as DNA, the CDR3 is TGTGCCAGTAGTATGGATCCCTCTGGAAACACCATATATTTT. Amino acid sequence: CASSMDPSGNTIYF.

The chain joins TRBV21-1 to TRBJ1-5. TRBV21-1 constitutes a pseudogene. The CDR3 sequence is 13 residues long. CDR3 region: CASSGAADQPQHF. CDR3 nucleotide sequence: TGTGCCAGCAGCGGAGCGGCGGATCAGCCCCAGCATTTT.

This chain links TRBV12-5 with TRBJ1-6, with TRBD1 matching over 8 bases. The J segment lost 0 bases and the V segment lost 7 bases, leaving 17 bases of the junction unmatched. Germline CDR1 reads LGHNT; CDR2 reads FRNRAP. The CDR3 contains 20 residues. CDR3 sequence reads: CASALLTRTGTFSYNSPLHF. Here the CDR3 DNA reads TGTGCTAGTGCCTTACTTACAAGGACAGGGACGTTCTCCTATAATTCACCCCTCCACTTT.

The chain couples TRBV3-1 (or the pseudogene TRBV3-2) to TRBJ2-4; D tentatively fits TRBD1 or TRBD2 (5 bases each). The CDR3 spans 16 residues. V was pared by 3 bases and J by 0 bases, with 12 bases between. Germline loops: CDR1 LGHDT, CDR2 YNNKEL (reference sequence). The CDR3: CASSHGTQLAKNIQYF. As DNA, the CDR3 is TGTGCCAGCAGCCACGGGACGCAGCTAGCCAAAAACATTCAGTACTTC.

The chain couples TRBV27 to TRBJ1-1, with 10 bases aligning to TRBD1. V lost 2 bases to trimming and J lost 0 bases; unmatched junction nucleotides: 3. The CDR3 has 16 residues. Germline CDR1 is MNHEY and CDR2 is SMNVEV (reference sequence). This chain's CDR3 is CASSLRQGAVNTEAFF. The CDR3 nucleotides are TGTGCCAGCAGTTTAAGACAGGGGGCGGTGAACACTGAAGCTTTCTTT.

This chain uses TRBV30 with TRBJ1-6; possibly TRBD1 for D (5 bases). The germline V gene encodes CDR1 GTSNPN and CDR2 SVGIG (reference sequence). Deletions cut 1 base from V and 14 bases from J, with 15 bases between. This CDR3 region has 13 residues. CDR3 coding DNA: TGTGCCTGGAGTGGACAGAGTTTTCCGTCCCTCCACTTT. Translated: CAWSGQSFPSLHF.